This T cell receptor beta chain was sequenced in a study of blood T cell repertoires in COVID-19. Sequencing was performed with immunoSEQ multiplex PCR; in TCRdb, only in-frame clones are kept and a portion is missing. The sample has 53,000 or so clones, approximately 90% seen once. This CDR3 spans 14 amino acids. V gave up 4 bases and J gave up 6 bases, with 17 bases separating them. The germline gives CDR1 SGHNT, CDR2 YYREEE (reference sequence). The specimen was peripheral blood. The V call is TRBV5-4, the J call TRBJ2-7, with D maybe TRBD1 (5 bases). This sequence originates from a human donor in a cohort sampled during active COVID-19. The CDR3 DNA reads TGTGCCAGCAGCCGCGACGCAGGGTTTCGCGAGCAGTACGTC. Protein: CASSRDAGFREQYV.